The 12 T cell receptor beta chains below all came from one sample that was sequenced in a study of shared clonotypes between healthy human individuals. Terminally differentiated effector memory CD45RA+ cells were excluded by CCR7 positive selection of CD45RO-negative cells. The repertoire was sequenced with immunoSEQ multiplex PCR; TCRdb's copy has only in-frame clones and lacks some. Among approximately 720,000 clones, about 90% were seen once, and the ten largest hold roughly 22%. Sequenced sample: naive CD8+ T cells sorted from blood. The receptors here all came from a man aged 25 to 40 in good health.

As DNA, the CDR3 is TGTGCCAGCAGCAACTCAGGGGGCCCGTTGGGCGAGCAGTACTTC. It encodes CASSNSGGPLGEQYF. The chain carries TRBV5-5 and TRBJ2-7; 8 bases are shared with TRBD1. J gave up 6 bases and V 4 bases, and 12 bases lay outside the gene matches. The CDR3 runs to 15 residues. CDR1 SGHKS and CDR2 YYEKEE come from the germline V gene (reference sequence).

J is TRBJ2-7 and V is TRBV28; tentatively, D is TRBD1 (6 bases). Trimming took off 4 bases at V and 1 base at J, with 14 bases between the two ends. Germline V gene lookup returns CDR1 MDHEN and CDR2 SYDVKM. The CDR3 has 15 residues. CDR3 nucleotides: TGTGCCAGCAGTTCAGGGGACGGCTATTCCTACGAGCAGTACTTC. Translating gives CASSSGDGYSYEQYF.

The chain has TRBV25-1 and TRBJ2-1; 9 bases are shared with TRBD2. V was pared by 6 bases and J by 13 bases, with 4 bases of the junction left unmatched. This CDR3 region has 11 residues. From germline, CDR1 is MGHDK and CDR2 SYGVNS. This chain's CDR3 is CASRRGLAQFF. The DNA for the CDR3 is TGTGCCAGCAGGAGGGGACTAGCTCAGTTCTTC.

The V and J genes are TRBV27 and TRBJ2-3, with D hard to call. With 5 bases removed from V and 5 bases from J, the gap between germline ends came to 11 bases. The V gene's germline CDR1 is MNHEY and CDR2 SMNVEV (reference sequence). The CDR3 runs to 13 residues. CDR3 sequence reads: CASSTYLVDTQYF. DNA of the CDR3: TGTGCCAGCAGTACCTACCTAGTAGATACGCAGTATTTT.

Turning to this clone: The sample has other DNA sequences that encode this CDR3 too. The gene calls are TRBV7-2 and TRBJ2-7, with no clear D. Germline-derived CDR1 and CDR2 are SGHTA and FQGNSA. The CDR3 is 12 amino acids. V lost 3 bases and J 4 bases, leaving 7 bases between the germline ends. CDR3 DNA: TGTGCCAGCAGCTTCCCAGGTTACGAGCAGTACTTC. Amino acid sequence: CASSFPGYEQYF. The full variable domain, with the rest looked up from reference TRBV7-2 and TRBJ2-7, is GAGVSQSPSNKVTEKGKDVELRCDPISGHTALYWYRQSLGQGLEFLIYFQGNSAPDKSGLPSDRFSAERTGGSVSTLTIQRTQQEDSAVYLCASSFPGYEQYFGPGTRLTVT.

V usage is TRBV21-1 and J usage is TRBJ2-7; TRBD1, the D gene given by the table, was not confirmed from the DNA. TRBV21-1 is a documented pseudogene. This CDR3 region has 14 residues. Here the CDR3 reads CASSKVPGRYEQYF. The DNA for the CDR3 is TGTGCCAGCAGCAAAGTCCCAGGGCGCTACGAGCAGTACTTC.

This sequence joins TRBV15 and TRBJ2-3; D remains ambiguous. With 4 bases removed from V and 2 bases from J, the gap between germline ends came to 13 bases. This CDR3 has 15 residues. The germline gives CDR1 LNHNV, CDR2 YYDKDF (reference sequence). CDR3 bases: TGTGCCACCAGCACCGAGTCCCGTATCACAGATACGCAGTATTTT. Translated, it gives CATSTESRITDTQYF.

This chain joins TRBV29-1 and TRBJ2-3; 7 nucleotides agree with TRBD2. The CDR3 contains 13 residues. Trimming took 7 bases from V and 5 from J; bases not matched to a gene: 9. The germline gives CDR1 SQVTM, CDR2 ANQGSEA. DNA of the CDR3: TGCAGCGCACCTAGCGGAGTGGTAGATACGCAGTATTTT. Translating gives CSAPSGVVDTQYF.

The rearrangement joins TRBV4-2 to TRBJ2-7; D may match TRBD1 or TRBD2 (5 bases each). Trimming pared 3 bases from V and 1 base from J, leaving 10 bases between. CDR1 and CDR2 (germline): LGHNA, YNFKEQ. The CDR3 length is 14 residues. The CDR3 DNA reads TGTGCCAGCAGCCACGGAGAGGGGTCCTACGAGCAGTACTTC. Protein: CASSHGEGSYEQYF.

CDR3 amino acids: CASRVGLANYNEQFF. Written as DNA, the CDR3 is TGTGCCAGCAGGGTCGGACTAGCCAACTACAATGAGCAGTTCTTC. The chain carries TRBV6-5 and TRBJ2-1, with 8 bases matching TRBD2. Germline CDR1 reads MNHEY; CDR2 reads SVGAGI. V was pared by 6 bases and J by 3 bases, with 7 bases of the junction left unmatched. The CDR3 runs to 15 residues.

This clone was seen just once. The chain couples TRBV19 to TRBJ2-5, with D perhaps given as TRBD1 or TRBD2 (5 bases each). Per germline, CDR1 LNHDA and CDR2 SQIVND (reference sequence). This CDR3 spans 13 amino acids. V gave up 6 bases and J gave up 7 bases, with 15 bases separating them. CDR3 loop: CASSGTNWGTQYF. Here the CDR3 DNA reads TGTGCCAGTAGCGGGACCAATTGGGGGACCCAGTACTTC.

V and J are TRBV12-5 and TRBJ2-4; the match to TRBD2 covers 7 bases. Germline V lookup: CDR1 LGHNT, CDR2 FRNRAP. The CDR3 loop spans 18 amino acids. With V trimmed by 4 bases and J by 0 bases, 12 bases remained unmatched. In DNA form, the CDR3 reads TGTGCTAGTGGTTCGAGCGGGACTCCTGAGGGAGCCAAAAACATTCAGTACTTC. Amino acid sequence: CASGSSGTPEGAKNIQYF.